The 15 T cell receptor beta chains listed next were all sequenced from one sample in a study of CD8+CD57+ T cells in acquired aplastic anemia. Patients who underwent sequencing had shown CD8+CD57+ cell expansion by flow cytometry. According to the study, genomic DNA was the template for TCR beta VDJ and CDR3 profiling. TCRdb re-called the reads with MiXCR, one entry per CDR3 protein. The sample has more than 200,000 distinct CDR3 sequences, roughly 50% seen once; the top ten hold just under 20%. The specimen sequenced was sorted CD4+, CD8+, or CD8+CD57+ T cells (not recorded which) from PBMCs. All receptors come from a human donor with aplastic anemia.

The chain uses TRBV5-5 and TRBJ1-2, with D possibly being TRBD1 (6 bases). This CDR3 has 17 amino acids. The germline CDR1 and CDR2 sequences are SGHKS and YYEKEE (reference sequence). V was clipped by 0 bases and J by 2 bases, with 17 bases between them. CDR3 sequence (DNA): TGTGCCAGCAGCTTGGCCGGGGGTGGGACAATGAACTATGGCTACACCTTC. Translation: CASSLAGGGTMNYGYTF.

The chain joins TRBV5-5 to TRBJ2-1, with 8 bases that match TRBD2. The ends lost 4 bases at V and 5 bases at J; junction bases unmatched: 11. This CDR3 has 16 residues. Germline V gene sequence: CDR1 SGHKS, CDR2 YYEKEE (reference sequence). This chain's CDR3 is CASSPAGLAANNEQFF. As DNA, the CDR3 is TGTGCCAGCAGCCCCGCCGGACTAGCAGCTAACAATGAGCAGTTCTTC. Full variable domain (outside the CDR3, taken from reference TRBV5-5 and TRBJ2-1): DAGVTQSPTHLIKTRGQQVTLRCSPISGHKSVSWYQQVLGQGPQFIFQYYEKEERGRGNFPDRFSARQFPNYSSELNVNALLLGDSALYLCASSPAGLAANNEQFFGPGTRLTVL.

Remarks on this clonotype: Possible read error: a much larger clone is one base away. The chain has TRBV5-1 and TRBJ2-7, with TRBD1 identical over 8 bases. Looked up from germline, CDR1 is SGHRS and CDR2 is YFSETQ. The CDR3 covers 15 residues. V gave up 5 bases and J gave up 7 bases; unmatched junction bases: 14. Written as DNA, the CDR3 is TGCGCCAGCAGTACCGCCCTGGGACAGGTCAATGAGCAGTACTTC. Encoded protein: CASSTALGQVNEQYF. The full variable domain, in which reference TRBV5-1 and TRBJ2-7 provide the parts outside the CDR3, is KAGVTQTPRYLIKTRGQQVTLSCSPISGHRSVSWYQQTPGQGLQFLFEYFSETQRNKGNFPGRFSGRQFSNSRSEMNVSTLELGDSALYLCASSTALGQVNEQYFGPGTRLTVT.

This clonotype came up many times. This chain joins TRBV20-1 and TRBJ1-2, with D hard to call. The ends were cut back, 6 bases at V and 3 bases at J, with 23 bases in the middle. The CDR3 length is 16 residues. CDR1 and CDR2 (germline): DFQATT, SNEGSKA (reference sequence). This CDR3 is CSARTPGPRGYYGYTF. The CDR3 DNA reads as TGCAGTGCCAGAACCCCCGGGCCACGTGGGTACTATGGCTACACCTTC.

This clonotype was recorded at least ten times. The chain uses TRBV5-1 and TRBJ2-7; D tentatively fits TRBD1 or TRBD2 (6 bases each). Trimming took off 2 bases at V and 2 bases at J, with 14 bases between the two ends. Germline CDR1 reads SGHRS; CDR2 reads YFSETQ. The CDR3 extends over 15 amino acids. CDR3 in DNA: TGCGCCAGCAGCTTAGGGGGGACCCAGACCTACGAGCAGTACTTC. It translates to CASSLGGTQTYEQYF. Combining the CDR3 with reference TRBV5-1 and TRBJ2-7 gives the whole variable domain KAGVTQTPRYLIKTRGQQVTLSCSPISGHRSVSWYQQTPGQGLQFLFEYFSETQRNKGNFPGRFSGRQFSNSRSEMNVSTLELGDSALYLCASSLGGTQTYEQYFGPGTRLTVT.

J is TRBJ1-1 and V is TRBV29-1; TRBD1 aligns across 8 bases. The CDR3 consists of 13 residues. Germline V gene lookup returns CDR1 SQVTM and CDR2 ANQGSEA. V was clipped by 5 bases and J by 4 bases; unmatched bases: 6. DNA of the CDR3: TGCAGCGTTCGGGACAGGAACCCCACTGAAGCTTTCTTT. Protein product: CSVRDRNPTEAFF.

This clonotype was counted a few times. The CDR3 here is CASSDNEQFF. In DNA, the CDR3 is TGTGCCAGCAGTGACAATGAGCAGTTCTTC. The chain employs TRBV2 and TRBJ2-1; no clear D. The germline V gene has CDR1 SNHLY and CDR2 FYNNEI. Between the trimmed V and J ends, which lost 3 bases and 6 bases, there was a span of 0 bases. This CDR3 has 10 residues.

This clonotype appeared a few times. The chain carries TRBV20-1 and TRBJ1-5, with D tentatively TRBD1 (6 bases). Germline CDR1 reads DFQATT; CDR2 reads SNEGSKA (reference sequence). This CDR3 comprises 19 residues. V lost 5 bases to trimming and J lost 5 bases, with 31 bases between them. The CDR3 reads CSAERDIPLAGYTYQPQHF. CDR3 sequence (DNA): TGCAGTGCTGAACGGGACATTCCTCTCGCTGGCTACACCTATCAGCCCCAGCATTTT.

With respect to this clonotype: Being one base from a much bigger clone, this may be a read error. Here the CDR3 DNA reads TGTGCCAGCAGCAGGCCCCGGGGGAACACTGAAGCTTTCTTT. It codes for CASSRPRGNTEAFF. The chain uses TRBV11-2 and TRBJ1-1; D remains unclear. The CDR3 consists of 14 residues. V lost 5 bases and J lost 1, with 11 bases in between. Germline CDR1 is SGHAT and CDR2 is FQNNGV.

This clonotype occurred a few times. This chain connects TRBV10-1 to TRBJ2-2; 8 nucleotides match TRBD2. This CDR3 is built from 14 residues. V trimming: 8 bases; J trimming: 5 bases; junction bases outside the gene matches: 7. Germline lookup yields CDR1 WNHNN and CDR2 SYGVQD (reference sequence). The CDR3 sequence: CASRAGGETGELFF. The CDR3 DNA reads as TGCGCCAGCCGGGCGGGAGGAGAGACCGGGGAGCTGTTTTTT.

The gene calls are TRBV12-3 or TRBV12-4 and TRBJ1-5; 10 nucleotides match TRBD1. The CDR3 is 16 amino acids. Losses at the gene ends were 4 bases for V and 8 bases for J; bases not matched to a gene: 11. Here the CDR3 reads CASSWDRGHSGEPQHF. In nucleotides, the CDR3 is TGTGCCAGCAGTTGGGACAGGGGCCATAGCGGGGAGCCCCAGCATTTT.

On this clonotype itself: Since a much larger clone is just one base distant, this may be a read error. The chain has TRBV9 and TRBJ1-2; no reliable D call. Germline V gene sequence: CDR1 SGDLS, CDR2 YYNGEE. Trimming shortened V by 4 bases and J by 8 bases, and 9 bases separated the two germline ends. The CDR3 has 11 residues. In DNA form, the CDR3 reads TGTGCCAGCAGCCAATGGGAAGGCTACACCTTC. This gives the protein CASSQWEGYTF.

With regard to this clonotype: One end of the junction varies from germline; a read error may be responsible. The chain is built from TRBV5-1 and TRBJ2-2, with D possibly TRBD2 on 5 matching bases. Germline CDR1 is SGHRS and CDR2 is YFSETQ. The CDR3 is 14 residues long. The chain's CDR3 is CASSLSMEAGELVF. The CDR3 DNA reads TGCGCCAGCAGCTTAAGTATGGAGGCCGGGGAGCTGGTTTTT.

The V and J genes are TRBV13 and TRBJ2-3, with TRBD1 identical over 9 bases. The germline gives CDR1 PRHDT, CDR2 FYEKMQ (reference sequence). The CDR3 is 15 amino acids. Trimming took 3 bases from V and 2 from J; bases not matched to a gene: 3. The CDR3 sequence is CASSFTGGNTDTQYF. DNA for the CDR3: TGTGCCAGCAGCTTTACAGGGGGCAACACAGATACGCAGTATTTT.

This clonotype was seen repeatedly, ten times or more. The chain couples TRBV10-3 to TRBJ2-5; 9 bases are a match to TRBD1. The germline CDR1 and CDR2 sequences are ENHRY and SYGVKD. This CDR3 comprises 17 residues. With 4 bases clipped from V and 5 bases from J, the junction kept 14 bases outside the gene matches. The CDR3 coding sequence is TGTGCCATCAGTGCAGGTGGGGACAGGGCCCGAGGCGAGACCCAGTACTTC. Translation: CAISAGGDRARGETQYF.